These T cell receptor beta chains were read from a single sample in a study of human T cells and chemical hapten exposure. TCRdb called the RACE reads again in MiXCR, with one record for every CDR3 protein. Among approximately 86,000 distinct CDR3 sequences listed, 11% were seen once. This sample comprised whole blood, obtained in connection with sensitization to the hapten diphenylcyclopropenone (DPC). Receptors were obtained from a woman aged 25 to 39 with alopecia areata. Some clones in this sample may be carry-over from other donors' samples. Both conserved end residues are part of each CDR3. The order of the fields is D gene, V gene, J gene, clone size, CDR3 protein, CDR3 DNA. A D gene is named only where the DNA matches it firmly. Size is omitted from some rows. Given values are once, few, many or a class for expanded clones.

D gene: TRBD2
V gene: TRBV19
J gene: TRBJ2-5
clone size: few
CDR3 protein: CASSIGHSGYQETQYF
CDR3 DNA: TGTGCCAGTAGTATAGGACATAGCGGGTACCAAGAGACCCAGTACTTC

D gene: .
V gene: TRBV24-1
J gene: TRBJ2-2
clone size: few
CDR3 protein: CATSPDGWNPTPNTGELFF
CDR3 DNA: TGTGCCACCAGCCCCGATGGGTGGAATCCAACTCCGAACACCGGGGAGCTGTTTTTT

D gene: .
V gene: TRBV28
J gene: TRBJ1-5
clone size: medium-sized
CDR3 protein: CASSLSRESNQPQHF
CDR3 DNA: TGTGCCAGCAGTTTATCGAGGGAGAGCAATCAGCCCCAGCATTTT

D gene: TRBD1
V gene: TRBV4-2
J gene: TRBJ1-4
clone size: .
CDR3 protein: CASGTGGATNEKLFF
CDR3 DNA: TGTGCCAGCGGGACAGGGGGCGCAACTAATGAAAAACTGTTTTTT

D gene: .
V gene: TRBV7-8
J gene: TRBJ1-5
clone size: few
CDR3 protein: CASSLVMVVGQPQHF
CDR3 DNA: TGTGCCAGCAGCTTAGTTATGGTGGTCGGTCAGCCCCAGCATTTT

D gene: .
V gene: TRBV5-1
J gene: TRBJ1-1
clone size: .
CDR3 protein: CASIKDSTNTEAFF
CDR3 DNA: TGCGCCAGCATCAAGGACAGCACTAACACTGAAGCTTTCTTT

D gene: .
V gene: TRBV6-2/TRBV6-3
J gene: TRBJ2-2
clone size: many
CDR3 protein: CASRPSGTTANTGELFF
CDR3 DNA: TGTGCCAGCAGACCTTCCGGAACCACCGCGAACACCGGGGAGCTGTTTTTT

D gene: TRBD2
V gene: TRBV5-1
J gene: TRBJ2-5
clone size: .
CDR3 protein: CASSRATSGGQETQYF
CDR3 DNA: TGCGCCAGCAGCCGGGCAACTAGCGGGGGACAAGAGACCCAGTACTTC

D gene: TRBD1
V gene: TRBV6-1
J gene: TRBJ2-3
clone size: few
CDR3 protein: CASRRGQGSDTQYF
CDR3 DNA: TGTGCCAGCAGAAGGGGGCAGGGGTCAGATACGCAGTATTTT

D gene: .
V gene: TRBV6-1
J gene: TRBJ2-5
clone size: many
CDR3 protein: CASSPGNWGETQYF
CDR3 DNA: TGTGCCAGCAGCCCGGGGAACTGGGGAGAGACCCAGTACTTC

D gene: TRBD1
V gene: TRBV12-3/TRBV12-4
J gene: TRBJ2-1
clone size: many
CDR3 protein: CASSSGTGNANEQFF
CDR3 DNA: TGTGCCAGCAGTTCAGGGACAGGGAACGCCAATGAGCAGTTCTTC

D gene: .
V gene: TRBV4-2
J gene: TRBJ2-5
clone size: many
CDR3 protein: CASSEEDRSAQYF
CDR3 DNA: TGTGCCAGCAGCGAAGAAGACAGGAGCGCCCAGTACTTC

D gene: .
V gene: TRBV19
J gene: TRBJ2-1
clone size: many
CDR3 protein: CASSIVRQGLSTRYEQFF
CDR3 DNA: TGTGCCAGTAGTATAGTCAGGCAGGGCCTGTCCACACGCTATGAGCAGTTCTTC

D gene: .
V gene: TRBV2
J gene: TRBJ2-1
clone size: few
CDR3 protein: CASKSAGSNEQFF
CDR3 DNA: TGTGCCAGCAAATCGGCAGGGAGCAATGAGCAGTTCTTC

D gene: .
V gene: TRBV27
J gene: TRBJ2-7
clone size: many
CDR3 protein: CASSYRALSYEQYF
CDR3 DNA: TGTGCCAGCAGTTACAGGGCTCTCTCCTACGAGCAGTACTTC

D gene: TRBD2
V gene: TRBV13
J gene: TRBJ2-3
clone size: many
CDR3 protein: CASSSLAGPRGDTQYF
CDR3 DNA: TGTGCCAGCAGCTCCTTAGCGGGGCCCAGGGGAGATACGCAGTATTTT

D gene: .
V gene: TRBV29-1
J gene: TRBJ1-2
clone size: many
CDR3 protein: CSPVGGYTF
CDR3 DNA: TGCAGCCCCGTCGGGGGCTACACCTTC

D gene: TRBD2
V gene: TRBV5-4
J gene: TRBJ2-5
clone size: .
CDR3 protein: CASSPPVAGGWKTQYF
CDR3 DNA: TGTGCCAGCAGCCCCCCGGTAGCGGGGGGTTGGAAGACCCAGTACTTC

D gene: .
V gene: TRBV4-3
J gene: TRBJ2-6
clone size: few
CDR3 protein: CASSLHLTDSGANVLTF
CDR3 DNA: TGCGCCAGCAGCCTACACTTGACGGACTCTGGGGCCAACGTCCTGACTTTC

D gene: TRBD1
V gene: TRBV12-3/TRBV12-4
J gene: TRBJ1-1
clone size: few
CDR3 protein: CATGTGEGTEAFF
CDR3 DNA: TGTGCCACAGGGACAGGGGAAGGAACTGAAGCTTTCTTT

D gene: .
V gene: TRBV12-3/TRBV12-4
J gene: TRBJ2-5
clone size: few
CDR3 protein: CASSPHGANAETQYF
CDR3 DNA: TGTGCCAGCAGCCCCCATGGGGCCAACGCAGAGACCCAGTACTTC

D gene: .
V gene: TRBV3-1
J gene: TRBJ2-2
clone size: few
CDR3 protein: CASSQDRGHSTGELFF
CDR3 DNA: TGTGCCAGCAGCCAAGATAGGGGACATAGCACCGGGGAGCTGTTTTTT

D gene: .
V gene: TRBV5-6
J gene: TRBJ1-1
clone size: many
CDR3 protein: CASSLASQVNTEAFF
CDR3 DNA: TGTGCCAGCAGCTTGGCGTCGCAGGTGAACACTGAAGCTTTCTTT

D gene: .
V gene: TRBV21-1
J gene: TRBJ1-6
clone size: many
CDR3 protein: CASSKEQDNQTRNSPLHF
CDR3 DNA: TGTGCCAGCAGCAAAGAACAGGACAACCAAACCAGAAATTCACCCCTCCACTTT

D gene: .
V gene: TRBV7-8
J gene: TRBJ2-1
clone size: few
CDR3 protein: CASSFRGGGYNEQFF
CDR3 DNA: TGTGCCAGCAGCTTCAGGGGAGGGGGTTACAATGAGCAGTTCTTC

D gene: TRBD1
V gene: TRBV28
J gene: TRBJ1-2
clone size: many
CDR3 protein: CASTVPGQGASGYTF
CDR3 DNA: TGTGCCAGCACCGTACCGGGACAGGGGGCTTCTGGCTACACCTTC

D gene: .
V gene: TRBV7-2
J gene: TRBJ2-7
clone size: many
CDR3 protein: CASSFYSQSYEQYF
CDR3 DNA: TGTGCCAGCAGCTTTTACTCACAATCCTACGAGCAGTACTTC

D gene: TRBD2
V gene: TRBV7-9
J gene: TRBJ2-1
clone size: .
CDR3 protein: CASSEQRGLSYNEQFF
CDR3 DNA: TGTGCCAGCAGCGAGCAGCGGGGGCTCTCCTACAATGAGCAGTTCTTC

D gene: .
V gene: TRBV20-1
J gene: TRBJ1-5
clone size: .
CDR3 protein: CSARPGAWNQPQHF
CDR3 DNA: TGCAGTGCTAGGCCAGGGGCATGGAATCAGCCCCAGCATTTT

D gene: TRBD1
V gene: TRBV28
J gene: TRBJ2-1
clone size: many
CDR3 protein: CASRRPPTGIKNEQFF
CDR3 DNA: TGTGCCAGCAGACGGCCCCCGACAGGGATTAAGAATGAGCAGTTCTTC

D gene: .
V gene: TRBV11-3
J gene: TRBJ2-3
clone size: many
CDR3 protein: CASSLGGSGTQDTQYF
CDR3 DNA: TGTGCCAGCAGCTTAGGGGGGTCGGGGACCCAAGATACGCAGTATTTT

D gene: .
V gene: TRBV29-1
J gene: TRBJ2-5
clone size: many
CDR3 protein: CSGRQVQQETQYF
CDR3 DNA: TGCAGCGGCCGACAGGTACAGCAAGAGACCCAGTACTTC

D gene: .
V gene: TRBV5-4
J gene: TRBJ2-3
clone size: few
CDR3 protein: CASSLPRTGTDTQYF
CDR3 DNA: TGTGCCAGCAGCTTGCCCCGTACCGGCACAGATACGCAGTATTTT

D gene: .
V gene: TRBV5-1
J gene: TRBJ1-1
clone size: many
CDR3 protein: CASSLSWGLDTEAFF
CDR3 DNA: TGCGCCAGCAGCTTGTCCTGGGGGTTGGACACTGAAGCTTTCTTT

D gene: .
V gene: TRBV6-5
J gene: TRBJ1-1
clone size: .
CDR3 protein: CASSYSSGWGTEAFF
CDR3 DNA: TGTGCCAGCAGTTACTCCTCAGGTTGGGGCACTGAAGCTTTCTTT

D gene: .
V gene: TRBV7-9
J gene: TRBJ2-3
clone size: few
CDR3 protein: CASSLSESQYF
CDR3 DNA: TGTGCCAGCAGCCTTTCGGAGTCGCAGTATTTT

D gene: TRBD1
V gene: TRBV18
J gene: TRBJ1-1
clone size: many
CDR3 protein: CASSPRTGGGLNTEAFF
CDR3 DNA: TGTGCCAGCTCACCGCGGACAGGGGGCGGCTTGAACACTGAAGCTTTCTTT

D gene: .
V gene: TRBV5-1
J gene: TRBJ1-1
clone size: many
CDR3 protein: CASSREMNTEAFF
CDR3 DNA: TGCGCCAGCAGCCGGGAGATGAACACTGAAGCTTTCTTT

D gene: .
V gene: TRBV29-1
J gene: TRBJ2-2
clone size: many
CDR3 protein: CSVEDPVDTGELFF
CDR3 DNA: TGCAGCGTTGAAGATCCGGTGGACACCGGGGAGCTGTTTTTT

D gene: .
V gene: TRBV5-1
J gene: TRBJ1-3
clone size: .
CDR3 protein: CASSSGNAGSGNTIYF
CDR3 DNA: TGCGCCAGCAGCTCGGGGAATGCGGGTTCTGGAAACACCATATATTTT

D gene: .
V gene: TRBV7-9
J gene: TRBJ2-1
clone size: many
CDR3 protein: CASSLGDRLQFF
CDR3 DNA: TGTGCCAGCAGCTTAGGGGACCGATTGCAGTTCTTC

D gene: .
V gene: TRBV18
J gene: TRBJ1-3
clone size: few
CDR3 protein: CASSLGTINSGNTIYF
CDR3 DNA: TGTGCCAGCTCACTAGGGACGATTAACTCTGGAAACACCATATATTTT

D gene: .
V gene: TRBV7-3
J gene: TRBJ2-6
clone size: .
CDR3 protein: CASSSEGALGANVLTF
CDR3 DNA: TGTGCCAGCAGCTCGGAAGGGGCGCTGGGGGCCAACGTCCTGACTTTC

D gene: .
V gene: TRBV7-9
J gene: TRBJ2-3
clone size: many
CDR3 protein: CASSPIEGTDTQYF
CDR3 DNA: TGTGCCAGCAGCCCAATCGAGGGCACAGATACGCAGTATTTT

D gene: .
V gene: TRBV5-1
J gene: TRBJ2-3
clone size: many
CDR3 protein: CASSGGNQLTPDTQYF
CDR3 DNA: TGCGCCAGCAGCGGCGGGAACCAGCTTACCCCCGATACGCAGTATTTT

D gene: .
V gene: TRBV20-1
J gene: TRBJ1-5
clone size: many
CDR3 protein: CSARGAGGGPDGNQPQHF
CDR3 DNA: TGCAGTGCTAGAGGCGCCGGCGGAGGGCCTGATGGCAATCAGCCCCAGCATTTT

D gene: .
V gene: TRBV20-1
J gene: TRBJ2-1
clone size: many
CDR3 protein: CSAPRRDLDYNEQFF
CDR3 DNA: TGCAGTGCCCCCCGCCGGGACCTGGACTATAATGAGCAGTTCTTC

D gene: TRBD2
V gene: TRBV20-1
J gene: TRBJ2-1
clone size: few
CDR3 protein: CSARANSGRYNEQFF
CDR3 DNA: TGCAGTGCTAGAGCCAATAGCGGGAGATACAATGAGCAGTTCTTC

D gene: TRBD1
V gene: TRBV29-1
J gene: TRBJ2-4
clone size: .
CDR3 protein: CSVANSKQGGKNIQYF
CDR3 DNA: TGCAGCGTTGCCAATAGCAAACAGGGGGGTAAAAACATTCAGTACTTC

D gene: .
V gene: TRBV7-9
J gene: TRBJ2-7
clone size: many
CDR3 protein: CASSGEGSVVEQYF
CDR3 DNA: TGTGCCAGCAGCGGTGAAGGATCCGTGGTGGAGCAGTACTTC

D gene: TRBD1
V gene: TRBV5-1
J gene: TRBJ2-6
clone size: few
CDR3 protein: CASRTGSGANVLTF
CDR3 DNA: TGTGCCAGCAGGACAGGTTCTGGGGCCAACGTCCTGACTTTC